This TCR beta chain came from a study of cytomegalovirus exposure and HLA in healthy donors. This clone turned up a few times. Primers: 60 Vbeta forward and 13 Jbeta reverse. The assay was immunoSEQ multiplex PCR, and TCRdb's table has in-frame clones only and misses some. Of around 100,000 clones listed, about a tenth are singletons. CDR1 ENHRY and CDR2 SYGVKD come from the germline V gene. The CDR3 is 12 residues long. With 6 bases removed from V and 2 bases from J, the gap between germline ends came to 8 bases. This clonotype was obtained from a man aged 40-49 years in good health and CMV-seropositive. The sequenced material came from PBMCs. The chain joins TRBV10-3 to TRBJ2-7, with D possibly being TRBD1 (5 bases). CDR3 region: CAISRETYEQYF. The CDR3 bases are TGTGCCATCAGCAGGGAAACCTACGAGCAGTACTTC.